This TCR beta chain was identified during a study of T cell responses to AZD1222 COVID-19 vaccine. TCRdb's table, derived via immunoSEQ multiplex PCR, lists solely in-frame clones and lacks some. The profile shows tens of thousands of clones, roughly 91% of them singletons. Study-wide findings and caveats: Nearly half of unique spike-specific TCRs reportedly avoided B.1.351 and B.1.1.7 mutated regions. Repertoires were sampled only after the peak T cell response.

As to this clone: Its antigen is not known.

Germline CDR1 MGHDK, CDR2 SYGVNS. This CDR3 is 14 amino acids long. V gave up 8 bases and J gave up 5 bases; unmatched junction bases: 9. Sequencing used peripheral blood, obtained 28 days after the second AZD1222 dose. The sequence derives from an adult who received the AZD1222 COVID-19 vaccine. This rearrangement joins TRBV25-1 to TRBJ2-1, with 7 bases lining up with TRBD1. The DNA for the CDR3 is TGTGCCAGCTGCCTGACAGGGAGCAACAATGAGCAGTTCTTC. Translation gives CASCLTGSNNEQFF.